Following are 6 T cell receptor beta chains from one sample sequenced in a study of beta chain features in type 1 diabetes. The antigens for these receptors are not known. Study-level results: There was a moderate but significant shortening of TCRB CDR3s in all four CD4+ subsets of Type 1 diabetes patients.

Every isolated RNA sample was fully reverse transcribed, so sequencing captured expressed TCRB transcripts. The protocol was immunoSEQ multiplex PCR, while the TCRdb copy is restricted to in-frame clones and leaves out a portion. The repertoire holds approximately 260,000 clones, with approximately 20% as singletons. Material for sequencing was naive CD4+ T cells from blood. The origin of the receptors is a woman aged 40-49 years with type 1 diabetes.

This clone was observed once. The chain has TRBV5-1 and TRBJ2-1, with TRBD2 identical over 7 bases. Losses at the gene ends were 3 bases for V and 7 bases for J; bases not matched to a gene: 10. The CDR3 sequence is 15 residues long. CDR1 and CDR2 (germline): SGHRS, YFSETQ. CDR3 in amino acids: CASSSPGVAGNEQFF. The CDR3 nucleotides are TGCGCCAGCAGCTCACCGGGGGTAGCGGGTAATGAGCAGTTCTTC.

This clone was detected a few times. This chain connects TRBV5-4 to TRBJ2-1; 8 nucleotides line up with TRBD2. V lost 4 bases and J lost 4; bases outside the gene matches: 7. The length of the CDR3 is 15 residues. The germline CDR1 and CDR2 sequences are SGHNT and YYREEE (reference sequence). The CDR3 DNA reads as TGTGCCAGCAGCGTCATGGCGGGGGGATACAATGAGCAGTTCTTC. It is translated as CASSVMAGGYNEQFF.

The rearrangement links TRBV5-1 to TRBJ2-1, with TRBD2 identical over 10 bases. Germline CDR1 reads SGHRS; CDR2 reads YFSETQ. The CDR3 is 15 amino acids. J gave up 6 bases and V 5 bases, and 8 bases lay outside the gene matches. The CDR3 here is CASSGSGGPPNEQFF. CDR3 in DNA: TGCGCCAGCAGTGGTAGCGGGGGGCCTCCCAATGAGCAGTTCTTC.

Only a few counts were recorded for this clone. V usage is TRBV6-1 and J usage is TRBJ2-6; D is perhaps TRBD1 (5 bases). The germline CDR1 and CDR2 sequences are MNHNS and SASEGT. Trimming left V 6 bases short and J 2 bases short, with 8 bases between. The CDR3 sequence is 14 residues long. The CDR3, as DNA: TGTGCCAGCAGGAAAGGGGCTGGGGCCAACGTCCTGACTTTC. This codes for CASRKGAGANVLTF.

This chain connects TRBV28 to TRBJ2-1; no reliable D call. The length of the CDR3 is 12 residues. Germline lookup yields CDR1 MDHEN and CDR2 SYDVKM. V was pared by 4 bases and J by 5 bases, with 6 bases between. As DNA, the CDR3 is TGTGCCAGCAGTTCCTCTGACAATGAGCAGTTCTTC. It is translated as CASSSSDNEQFF.

This clone was seen only a few times. V is TRBV20-1 and J is TRBJ1-4; D is unclear. V was pared by 7 bases and J by 4 bases, with 7 bases between. The CDR3 has 11 residues. Germline CDR1 and CDR2: DFQATT and SNEGSKA (reference sequence). The CDR3: CSVAGNEKLFF. The CDR3 DNA follows: TGCAGTGTGGCGGGTAATGAAAAACTGTTTTTT.